These 21 T cell receptor beta chains came from one sample sequenced in a study of T cells in Graves' hyperthyroidism and ophthalmopathy. RNA transcripts provided the source from which TCR beta CDR3 regions were amplified. TCR CDR3 regions were first amplified by RT-PCR with HTBI primers. TCRdb re-derived calls from the multiplex PCR reads in MiXCR, one entry per CDR3 protein. In the table there are nearly 250,000 distinct CDR3 sequences, about 24% of which are singletons. The sequenced sample was blood. Receptor source: a woman in her thirties or forties with Graves' ophthalmopathy.

This clonotype was seen repeatedly, ten times or more. CDR3 coding DNA: TGTGCCAGCAGCCAAGGGGACCAGGCCGGACCCTACGAGCAGTACTTC. Its translation is CASSQGDQAGPYEQYF. The rearrangement uses TRBV4-2 and TRBJ2-7; D may match TRBD1 or TRBD2 (5 bases each). The CDR3 covers 16 residues. V was cut by 1 base and J by 2 bases, with 15 bases left in between. Germline assignment: CDR1 LGHNA and CDR2 YNFKEQ.

The J gene is TRBJ2-7, the V gene TRBV29-1; 11 bases agree with TRBD1. The CDR3 is 13 residues long. Germline values: CDR1 SQVTM, CDR2 ANQGSEA. J was trimmed by 4 bases and V by 7 bases; bases with no gene match: 6. The CDR3 DNA sequence: TGCAGCGCCGGACAGGGGGCGGCGTACGAGCAGTACTTC. It is translated as CSAGQGAAYEQYF.

This sequence joins TRBV28 and TRBJ2-7; no firm D call. CDR3 length: 13 amino acids. Trimming shortened V by 3 bases and J by 6 bases, and 12 bases separated the two germline ends. Germline V gene sequence: CDR1 MDHEN, CDR2 SYDVKM. This chain's CDR3 is CASSLDGVGEQYF. The CDR3 nucleotides read TGTGCCAGCAGTTTGGACGGAGTCGGCGAGCAGTACTTC.

This clonotype was picked up many times. The rearrangement links TRBV20-1 to TRBJ2-5, with D maybe TRBD1 (6 bases). CDR1 is DFQATT and CDR2 is SNEGSKA in the germline V gene (reference sequence). Deletions cut 8 bases from V and 4 bases from J, with 14 bases between. The CDR3 is 12 residues long. In DNA form, the CDR3 reads TGCAGTACTTTCGACAGGAGAGAGACCCAGTACTTC. This gives the protein CSTFDRRETQYF.

DNA for the CDR3: TGTGCCAGCAGCTCGCCCCCCTTTGCAGGGGTTAATGAGCAGTTCTTC. Its protein product is CASSSPPFAGVNEQFF. The chain is built from TRBV13 and TRBJ2-1, with D possibly matching TRBD1 (6 bases). With 4 bases removed from V and 7 bases from J, the gap between germline ends came to 20 bases. Germline V CDR1 and CDR2: PRHDT, FYEKMQ (reference sequence). This CDR3 is built from 16 residues. The full variable domain, completed using reference TRBV13 and TRBJ2-1, is AAGVIQSPRHLIKEKRETATLKCYPIPRHDTVYWYQQGPGQDPQFLISFYEKMQSDKGSIPDRFSAQQFSDYHSELNMSSLELGDSALYFCASSSPPFAGVNEQFFGPGTRLTVL.

In its sample, this clonotype was seen many times. The chain carries TRBV19 and TRBJ2-2, with D perhaps TRBD1 or TRBD2 (5 bases each). V lost 6 bases, J lost 5 bases, and 16 bases lay in between. The length of the CDR3 is 15 residues. From germline, CDR1 is LNHDA and CDR2 SQIVND (reference sequence). Written as DNA, the CDR3 is TGTGCCAGTAGCGATCCGGGGCAAACGACCGGGGAGCTGTTTTTT. It codes for CASSDPGQTTGELFF.

This chain uses TRBV24-1 with TRBJ2-3; D is uncertain. This CDR3 region has 13 residues. V lost 0 bases and J 7 bases, leaving 7 bases between the germline ends. The germline V gene encodes CDR1 KGHDR and CDR2 SFDVKD. The CDR3 here is CATSDLLANTQYF. Here the CDR3 DNA reads TGTGCCACCAGTGATTTGCTTGCCAATACGCAGTATTTT.

This clonotype was counted between two and nine times. V and J are TRBV29-1 and TRBJ2-5; 10 bases map to TRBD2. V shed 6 bases and J 1 base; nucleotides not matched to a gene: 11. Germline V gives CDR1 SQVTM, CDR2 ANQGSEA. This CDR3 comprises 16 residues. The CDR3 coding sequence is TGCAGCGTGAGGGCTAGCGGGAGAGGGGGCCAAGAGACCCAGTACTTC. It is translated as CSVRASGRGGQETQYF.

Many counts were recorded for this clonotype. The rearrangement links TRBV9 to TRBJ2-7, with 9 bases that match TRBD2. This CDR3 has 17 residues. Germline V CDR1 and CDR2: SGDLS, YYNGEE. The ends lost 0 bases at V and 5 bases at J; junction bases unmatched: 12. The CDR3 nucleotides are TGTGCCAGCAGCGTAGAGGGCTTGGCTAGCGGGATAGACGAGCAGTACTTC. Its protein product is CASSVEGLASGIDEQYF.

This clonotype was recorded many times. The rearrangement uses TRBV30 and TRBJ2-5, with unresolved D. Trimming took 4 bases from V and 4 from J, leaving 7 bases between them. There are 11 residues in the CDR3. CDR1 is GTSNPN, CDR2 SVGIG, per germline (reference sequence). DNA of the CDR3: TGTGCCTGGAATTGGGGAGAGACCCAGTACTTC. It codes for CAWNWGETQYF.

In its sample, this clonotype was seen many times. This chain joins TRBV6-5 and TRBJ1-5, with 8 bases matching TRBD1. CDR3 length: 13 residues. V shed 1 base and J 9 bases; nucleotides not matched to a gene: 2. Germline assignment: CDR1 MNHEY and CDR2 SVGAGI. The CDR3 loop is CASSYYRGLPQHF. CDR3 DNA: TGTGCCAGCAGTTACTACAGGGGGTTGCCCCAGCATTTT.

There are many counts of this clonotype. The chain couples TRBV29-1 to TRBJ2-5; D may be TRBD1 (7 bases). Per germline, CDR1 SQVTM and CDR2 ANQGSEA. This CDR3 is 15 amino acids long. V dropped 3 bases and J dropped 4 bases, with 18 bases sitting between them. The CDR3 sequence is CSVDRQGGLGETQYF. Here the CDR3 DNA reads TGCAGCGTTGATCGGCAGGGGGGTTTAGGAGAGACCCAGTACTTC.

This clonotype was counted ten times or more. The V and J genes are TRBV30 and TRBJ1-1; D uncertain. Germline CDR1 is GTSNPN and CDR2 is SVGIG (reference sequence). The CDR3 totals 13 residues. V was clipped by 2 bases and J by 2 bases, with 9 bases between them. The CDR3 region has the DNA TGTGCCTGGAGTCCCGGCGTTAACACTGAAGCTTTCTTT. Amino acids: CAWSPGVNTEAFF.

With respect to this clonotype: Germline and junction disagree at one end, which may indicate a read error. The V gene is TRBV6-5, the J gene TRBJ2-7; a weak D match, TRBD2 (6 bases). Germline V CDR1 and CDR2: MNHEY, SVGAGI. The CDR3 runs to 15 residues. In DNA form, the CDR3 reads TGTGCCAGCAGTTTCCTCCCAGGGACTGTCGACGAGCAGTGCTTC. Amino acids: CASSFLPGTVDEQCF.

J is TRBJ2-7 and V is TRBV20-1, with TRBD2 matching 7 bases. Germline V gives CDR1 DFQATT, CDR2 SNEGSKA (reference sequence). This CDR3 spans 13 amino acids. V lost 6 bases and J lost 4; bases outside the gene matches: 9. CDR3 sequence (DNA): TGCAGTGCGGGAGGGAGCGGGGTATACGAGCAGTACTTC. Residues: CSAGGSGVYEQYF.

At least ten counts were recorded for this clonotype. The chain is built from TRBV12-3 or TRBV12-4 and TRBJ2-5; D call uncertain. The CDR3 is 12 amino acids. Trimming removed 8 bases at V and 5 bases at J, with 12 bases between. CDR3 residues: CASGRSVETQYF. The CDR3 region has the DNA TGTGCCAGCGGCCGGAGCGTGGAGACCCAGTACTTC.

The J gene is TRBJ2-7, the V gene TRBV29-1; 9 bases match TRBD1. Germline loops: CDR1 SQVTM, CDR2 ANQGSEA. V shed 6 bases, J shed 2 bases, and the junction held 8 bases outside the gene matches. The CDR3 sequence is 14 residues long. This CDR3 reads CSVWDRDRTYEQYF. The CDR3 nucleotides read TGCAGCGTGTGGGACAGGGACCGTACCTACGAGCAGTACTTC.

This clonotype was seen ten or more times. J is TRBJ2-4 and V is TRBV11-2, with 14 bases identical to TRBD2. The CDR3 covers 18 residues. V shed 4 bases, J shed 3 bases, and the junction held 8 bases outside the gene matches. CDR1 and CDR2 from the germline V gene are SGHAT and FQNNGV. CDR3 loop: CASSSQGTSGRFKNIQYF. In DNA, the CDR3 is TGTGCCAGCAGCTCGCAAGGGACTAGCGGGAGATTCAAAAACATTCAGTACTTC.

This clonotype was seen many times. V is TRBV7-9 and J is TRBJ1-1; no clear D gene. The germline gives CDR1 SEHNR, CDR2 FQNEAQ (reference sequence). Between the trimmed V and J ends, which lost 3 bases and 2 bases, there was a span of 10 bases. The CDR3 extends over 14 amino acids. The CDR3: CASSFVAANTEAFF. The CDR3 nucleotides are TGTGCCAGCAGCTTTGTCGCGGCTAACACTGAAGCTTTCTTT.

For the CDR3, the DNA is TGCGCCAGCAGCCCGGTTGGGGACCCCCCGTACGAGCAGTACTTC. Its translation is CASSPVGDPPYEQYF. The chain employs TRBV5-1 and TRBJ2-7; D assignment may be TRBD1 or TRBD2 (5 bases each). The germline CDR1 and CDR2 sequences are SGHRS and YFSETQ. This CDR3 has 15 amino acids. The V end was cut by 4 bases, the J end by 4 bases, with 18 bases between. Looking up the rest from reference TRBV5-1 and TRBJ2-7 gives the full variable domain: KAGVTQTPRYLIKTRGQQVTLSCSPISGHRSVSWYQQTPGQGLQFLFEYFSETQRNKGNFPGRFSGRQFSNSRSEMNVSTLELGDSALYLCASSPVGDPPYEQYFGPGTRLTVT.

This clonotype has more than one count but fewer than ten. A much more abundant neighbour one base away suggests this may be a read error. This rearrangement joins TRBV11-1 to TRBJ2-5; a possible D gene is TRBD1 (6 bases). This CDR3 has 15 amino acids. In germline, CDR1 is SGHAT, CDR2 FQDESV (reference sequence). Trimming removed 5 bases from V and 2 bases from J, with 15 bases in between. CDR3 region: CASSGRVRGQETQYF. The CDR3 DNA sequence: TGTGCCAGCAGCGGCAGGGTCAGGGGACAAGAGACCCAGTACTTC.